A single sample gave rise to the 21 T cell receptor beta chains below, sequenced in a study of T-cell reconstitution after alpha-beta-depleted transplantation in children. This sample's TCRbeta library carried unique molecular identifier barcodes. TCRdb recomputed calls from the PCR reads with MiXCR, one row per CDR3 protein. The table lists 100,000 or so distinct CDR3 sequences, 15% of them singletons, with about 19% in the top ten. The sequences come from PBMCs, mostly from graft donor cells, collected 180 days after TCRalphabeta/CD19-depleted stem cell transplant. The source is a male patient between 2 and 10 years old who had a stem cell transplant for acute lymphoblastic leukemia, so the T cells may come from the graft donor.

In its sample, this clonotype was seen a few times. The V gene is TRBV29-1, the J gene TRBJ2-3; unclear D gene. Germline assignment: CDR1 SQVTM and CDR2 ANQGSEA. Between the trimmed V and J ends, which lost 4 bases and 4 bases, there was a span of 12 bases. The CDR3 has 13 amino acids. CDR3 DNA: TGCAGCGTTGGAGACCCCCGACCAGATACGCAGTATTTT. Translation: CSVGDPRPDTQYF.

This clonotype has just a few counts. CDR3 loop: CASSQGVATSNSPLHF. The CDR3 DNA reads TGCGCCAGCAGCCAGGGGGTAGCCACATCCAATTCACCCCTCCACTTT. The chain couples TRBV5-1 to TRBJ1-6; 7 bases line up with TRBD1. V was clipped by 4 bases and J by 7 bases; unmatched bases: 11. CDR1 and CDR2 (germline): SGHRS, YFSETQ. The CDR3 spans 16 residues.

This clonotype has ten or more counts. The rearrangement joins TRBV29-1 to TRBJ2-7; TRBD2 matches 11 bases. CDR1 SQVTM and CDR2 ANQGSEA come from the germline V gene. J gave up 3 bases and V 4 bases, and 2 bases lay outside the gene matches. The CDR3 loop spans 13 amino acids. In DNA, the CDR3 is TGCAGCGTTGCTAGCGGGGGGCGCTACGAGCAGTACTTC. Translated, it gives CSVASGGRYEQYF.

The J gene is TRBJ2-7, the V gene TRBV5-1, with TRBD1 matching over 9 bases. V lost 7 bases and J lost 4; bases outside the gene matches: 6. CDR1 and CDR2 from the germline V gene are SGHRS and YFSETQ. This CDR3 has 13 amino acids. The CDR3 loop is CASGGTGIYEQYF. Here the CDR3 DNA reads TGCGCCAGCGGCGGGACAGGGATATACGAGCAGTACTTC. The full variable domain, its missing parts supplied by reference TRBV5-1 and TRBJ2-7, is KAGVTQTPRYLIKTRGQQVTLSCSPISGHRSVSWYQQTPGQGLQFLFEYFSETQRNKGNFPGRFSGRQFSNSRSEMNVSTLELGDSALYLCASGGTGIYEQYFGPGTRLTVT.

The table lists this clonotype with a few counts. CDR3 loop: CSAREAGGLGNQPQHF. The CDR3 region has the DNA TGCAGTGCTAGAGAGGCCGGGGGGCTAGGCAATCAGCCCCAGCATTTT. V usage is TRBV20-1 and J usage is TRBJ1-5; D is perhaps TRBD1 (6 bases). The V end was cut by 0 bases, the J end by 2 bases, with 14 bases between. The CDR3 has 16 residues. Germline loops: CDR1 DFQATT, CDR2 SNEGSKA (reference sequence).

The V gene is TRBV9, the J gene TRBJ2-5, with 14 bases fitting TRBD2. CDR1 and CDR2 (germline): SGDLS, YYNGEE. There are 16 residues in the CDR3. Trimming took 4 bases from V and 1 from J; bases not matched to a gene: 3. The CDR3 region is CASSNGLAGGQETQYF. The CDR3 nucleotides are TGTGCCAGCAGCAACGGACTAGCGGGGGGCCAAGAGACCCAGTACTTC.

The CDR3 protein is CASSLGPGFQETQYF. For the CDR3, the DNA is TGCGCCAGCAGCCTGGGGCCCGGGTTTCAAGAGACCCAGTACTTC. The chain combines TRBV5-1 with TRBJ2-5; maybe TRBD1 (5 bases). This CDR3 comprises 15 residues. In germline, CDR1 is SGHRS, CDR2 YFSETQ. V dropped 4 bases and J dropped 2 bases, with 15 bases sitting between them.

Ten or more counts support this clonotype. The chain couples TRBV20-1 to TRBJ2-5; 9 bases align to TRBD2. The V segment lost 6 bases and the J segment 5 bases; nucleotides outside the gene matches: 10. In germline, CDR1 is DFQATT, CDR2 SNEGSKA (reference sequence). The CDR3 has 14 amino acids. The CDR3 protein is CSAKRLAAWETQYF. CDR3 bases: TGCAGTGCCAAACGACTAGCGGCTTGGGAGACCCAGTACTTC.

This clonotype was seen only a few times. This chain links TRBV7-9 with TRBJ2-5; D not resolved. The CDR3 runs to 15 residues. Trimming took off 5 bases at V and 5 bases at J, with 18 bases between the two ends. CDR1 and CDR2 from the germline V gene are SEHNR and FQNEAQ (reference sequence). The CDR3 loop reads CASSLLRMGVETQYF. As DNA, the CDR3 is TGTGCCAGCAGCCTGTTGCGGATGGGTGTGGAGACCCAGTACTTC. Drawing the rest from reference TRBV7-9 and TRBJ2-5, the complete variable domain is DTGVSQNPRHKITKRGQNVTFRCDPISEHNRLYWYRQTLGQGPEFLTYFQNEAQLEKSRLLSDRFSAERPKGSFSTLEIQRTEQGDSAMYLCASSLLRMGVETQYFGPGTRLLVL.

The chain links TRBV20-1 to TRBJ1-1; D not certain. Trimming took 0 bases from V and 4 from J, leaving 6 bases between them. The CDR3 has 12 amino acids. Germline CDR1 and CDR2: DFQATT and SNEGSKA (reference sequence). The CDR3 sequence is CSAREWGTEAFF. Written as DNA, the CDR3 is TGCAGTGCTAGAGAATGGGGCACTGAAGCTTTCTTT.

V is TRBV12-3 or TRBV12-4 and J is TRBJ2-7; D not certain. The CDR3 totals 13 residues. Trimming took off 2 bases at V and 5 bases at J, with 10 bases between the two ends. CDR3 nucleotide sequence: TGTGCCAGCAGTTTATTAAGGGTCAACGAGCAGTACTTC. Amino acid sequence: CASSLLRVNEQYF.

For the CDR3, the DNA is TGTGCCAGCTCGAGCGGGACAGGGGGCGGTGGAAACACCATATATTTT. It translates to CASSSGTGGGGNTIYF. The chain recombines TRBV4-2 with TRBJ1-3, with TRBD1 matching over 12 bases. Per germline, CDR1 LGHNA and CDR2 YNFKEQ. The CDR3 totals 16 residues. J gave up 3 bases and V 8 bases, and 8 bases lay outside the gene matches.

This clonotype appeared a few times. The V gene is TRBV12-3 or TRBV12-4, the J gene TRBJ1-6; tentative D call: TRBD1 (6 bases). This CDR3 has 15 residues. V was trimmed by 7 bases and J by 10 bases, leaving 20 bases between them. CDR3: CASTPRAGDGSPLHF. The CDR3 DNA reads as TGTGCCAGCACCCCAAGGGCAGGGGACGGGTCACCCCTCCACTTT.

This clonotype has just a few counts. The chain uses TRBV4-3 and TRBJ1-5; D unclear. CDR3 length: 15 residues. V gave up 0 bases and J gave up 6 bases, with 12 bases separating them. Per the germline V gene, CDR1 is LGHNA and CDR2 is YSLEER. The CDR3 bases are TGCGCCAGCAGCCAAGATGAGGGCCCGGGTCAGCCCCAGCATTTT. Its protein is CASSQDEGPGQPQHF.

This chain's CDR3 is CSAMVAGGPEDTQYF. DNA for the CDR3: TGCAGTGCAATGGTAGCGGGGGGGCCCGAAGATACGCAGTATTTT. The chain employs TRBV20-1 and TRBJ2-3, with 11 bases identical to TRBD2. J lost 5 bases, V lost 6 bases, and 10 bases had no gene match. This CDR3 region has 15 residues. Germline CDR1 reads DFQATT; CDR2 reads SNEGSKA (reference sequence).

This clonotype was seen once. The V and J genes are TRBV7-9 and TRBJ2-5; tentatively, D is TRBD1 (7 bases). Germline V lookup: CDR1 SEHNR, CDR2 FQNEAQ (reference sequence). This CDR3 spans 15 amino acids. The germline V and J ends were trimmed by 4 bases and 1 base, with 13 bases remaining between them. The CDR3 DNA is TGTGCCAGCAGCTGGGGGGACAGCGGCCAAGAGACCCAGTACTTC. Its translation is CASSWGDSGQETQYF.

The rearrangement joins TRBV27 to TRBJ1-6; D ambiguous. The CDR3 is made up of 16 amino acids. V dropped 0 bases and J dropped 0 bases, with 6 bases sitting between them. CDR1 and CDR2 from the germline V gene are MNHEY and SMNVEV (reference sequence). Here the CDR3 DNA reads TGTGCCAGCAGTTTATCGACGAGCTCCTATAATTCACCCCTCCACTTT. It yields the protein CASSLSTSSYNSPLHF.

The CDR3 DNA reads TGCAGTGCTAGTGCCAGCCACTCTGGGGCCAACGTCCTGACTTTC. Translated: CSASASHSGANVLTF. The V call is TRBV20-1, the J call TRBJ2-6; no reliable D call. CDR1 is DFQATT and CDR2 is SNEGSKA in the germline V gene (reference sequence). With 3 bases removed from V and 0 bases from J, the gap between germline ends came to 9 bases. The CDR3 extends over 15 amino acids.

This chain connects TRBV5-5 to TRBJ2-7; the D is unclear. V lost 0 bases, J lost 4 bases, and 14 bases lay in between. The length of the CDR3 is 15 residues. Germline CDR1 and CDR2: SGHKS and YYEKEE (reference sequence). For the CDR3, the DNA is TGTGCCAGCAGCTTGGCCCGACCCGCTCCATACGAGCAGTACTTC. It yields the protein CASSLARPAPYEQYF.

This clonotype was observed many times. The chain employs TRBV5-5 and TRBJ2-2; D possibly matches TRBD1 or TRBD2 (5 bases each). Germline V gives CDR1 SGHKS, CDR2 YYEKEE (reference sequence). Trimming took 1 base from V and 8 from J, leaving 15 bases between them. CDR3 size: 15 residues. CDR3 nucleotide sequence: TGTGCCAGCAGCTTGCGTCAGGGAGTGGAAGGGGAGCTGTTTTTT. Translation gives CASSLRQGVEGELFF.

This clonotype was observed many times. The chain is built from TRBV29-1 and TRBJ1-2, with D uncertain. This CDR3 is built from 12 residues. The germline CDR1 and CDR2 sequences are SQVTM and ANQGSEA. Trimming took 5 bases from V and 1 from J, leaving 8 bases between them. CDR3 in amino acids: CSVTTDNYGYTF. CDR3 sequence (DNA): TGCAGCGTTACGACTGATAACTATGGCTACACCTTC.